This T cell receptor beta chain was captured in a study of cytomegalovirus exposure and HLA in healthy donors. Overall study findings and caveats: Across donors, presence/absence analyses took sequencing depth to be roughly uniform. In an earlier analysis, about 87% or about 30%: the productive usage of most TCR beta V segments. Because they were indistinguishable, some V segments, including TRBV6-2 and TRBV6-3, were excluded.

Notes on this clone: The antigen is unknown.

CDR1 and CDR2 (germline): LGHNA, YSLEER. This CDR3 has 15 amino acids. The PCR employed 60 Vbeta primers together with 13 Jbeta primers. The table came from immunoSEQ multiplex PCR; TCRdb's copy has only in-frame clones and leaves some out. The sample consists of 150,000 to 200,000 clones, about four fifths of them appearing once. The sample comprised PBMCs. The chain couples TRBV4-3 to TRBJ2-5; D unresolved. The closer fit of TRBJ2-7 to the DNA end suggests the J call may be wrong. The sequence came from a boy aged 2-9 years in good health and CMV-seronegative. Here the CDR3 DNA reads TGCGCCAGCAGCCAAGATGAAAGTCCCCCCCACGAGCAGTACTTC. Translation: CASSQDESPPHEQYF.